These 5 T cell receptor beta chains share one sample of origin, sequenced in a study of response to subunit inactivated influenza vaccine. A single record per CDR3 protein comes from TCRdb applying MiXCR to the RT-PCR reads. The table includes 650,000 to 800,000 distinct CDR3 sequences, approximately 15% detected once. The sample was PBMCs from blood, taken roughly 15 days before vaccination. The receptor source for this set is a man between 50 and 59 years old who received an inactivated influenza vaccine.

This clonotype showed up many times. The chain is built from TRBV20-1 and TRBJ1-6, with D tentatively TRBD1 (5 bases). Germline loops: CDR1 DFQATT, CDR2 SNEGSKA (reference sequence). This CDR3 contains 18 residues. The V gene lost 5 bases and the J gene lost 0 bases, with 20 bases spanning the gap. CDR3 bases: TGCAGTGCTGAGGGTGCCGGGGGTTGGATCTCCTATAATTCACCCCTCCACTTT. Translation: CSAEGAGGWISYNSPLHF.

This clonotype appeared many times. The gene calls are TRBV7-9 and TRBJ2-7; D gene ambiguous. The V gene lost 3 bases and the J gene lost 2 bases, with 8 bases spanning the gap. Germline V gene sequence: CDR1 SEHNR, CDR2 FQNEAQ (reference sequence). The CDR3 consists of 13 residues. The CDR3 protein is CASSFLGTYEQYF. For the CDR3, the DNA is TGTGCCAGCAGCTTTTTGGGTACCTACGAGCAGTACTTC.

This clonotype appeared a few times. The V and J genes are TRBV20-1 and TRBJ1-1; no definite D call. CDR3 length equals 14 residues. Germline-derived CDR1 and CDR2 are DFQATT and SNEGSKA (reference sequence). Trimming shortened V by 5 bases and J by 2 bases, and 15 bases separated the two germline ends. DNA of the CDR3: TGCAGTGCTTATAGAGAGCCGGTAAACACTGAAGCTTTCTTT. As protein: CSAYREPVNTEAFF.

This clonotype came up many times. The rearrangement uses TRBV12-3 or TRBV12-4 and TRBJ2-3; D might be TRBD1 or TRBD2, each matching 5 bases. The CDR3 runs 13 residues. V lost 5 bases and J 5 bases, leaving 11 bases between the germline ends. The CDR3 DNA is TGTGCCAGCAGTCCAGACAGCGGAGATACGCAGTATTTT. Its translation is CASSPDSGDTQYF.

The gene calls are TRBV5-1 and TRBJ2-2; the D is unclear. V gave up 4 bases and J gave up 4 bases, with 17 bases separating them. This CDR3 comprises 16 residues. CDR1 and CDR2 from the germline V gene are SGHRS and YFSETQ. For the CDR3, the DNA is TGCGCCAGCAGCCCCCTACCCCAAGCATCCACCGGGGAGCTGTTTTTT. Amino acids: CASSPLPQASTGELFF.